These T cell receptor beta chains were read from a single sample in a study of shared clonotypes between healthy human individuals. Produced via immunoSEQ multiplex PCR; TCRdb's table is partial and in-frame only. The sample lists roughly 1 million clones; about four fifths were seen once. Sequencing was carried out using memory CD4+ T cells from PBMCs. The receptors were sampled from a man between 18 and 29 years old in good health. Some clones in this sample may be carry-over from other donors' samples. Each CDR3 is given with its conserved first and last residue. D genes are given only for firm matches. The size of a clone is reported for some rows only, either as once, few or many, or as a class for expanded clones.

>NA|TRBV7-9|once|TRBJ2-7
TGTGCCAGCAGCTTAACTAGGGGGGGCGAGCAGTACTTC
CASSLTRGGEQYF
>NA|TRBV5-1|few|TRBJ2-2
TGCGCCAGCAACCCCCGTCGAAACACCGGGGAGCTGTTTTTT
CASNPRRNTGELFF
>TRBD1|TRBV5-6|NA|TRBJ1-5
TGTGCCAGCAGCATGGGACAGGTACATCAGCCCCAGCATTTT
CASSMGQVHQPQHF
>TRBD1|TRBV18|NA|TRBJ1-5
TGTGCCAGCTCACCGGGACAGGCGGTAAATCAGCCCCAGCATTTT
CASSPGQAVNQPQHF
>NA|TRBV28|NA|TRBJ1-4
TGTGCCAGCAGTTATCGGGGCGGTTCAACTAATGAAAAACTGTTTTTT
CASSYRGGSTNEKLFF
>NA|TRBV7-8|NA|TRBJ2-1
TGTGCCAGCAGCTTGGCAAGCTCCTACAATGAGCAGTTCTTC
CASSLASSYNEQFF
>TRBD1|TRBV7-3|NA|TRBJ2-7
TGTGCCAGCAGCTACGACAGGGGGTCCTACTACGAGCAGTACTTC
CASSYDRGSYYEQYF
>NA|TRBV28|many|TRBJ1-1
TGTGCCAGCACCTTGCTTGGGGGCTACACTGAAGCTTTCTTT
CASTLLGGYTEAFF
>NA|TRBV11-2|NA|TRBJ2-3
TGTGCCAGCAGCCCGACCGGGGATACGCAGTATTTT
CASSPTGDTQYF
>TRBD1|TRBV7-8|few|TRBJ1-3
TGTGCCAGCAGCTGGCAGGGGGCAGTCGGCGGAAACACCATATATTTT
CASSWQGAVGGNTIYF
>NA|TRBV25-1|NA|TRBJ2-7
TGTGCCAGCAGTGAGGCTCTCGAGCAGTACTTC
CASSEALEQYF
>TRBD1|TRBV7-3|NA|TRBJ1-3
TGTGCCAGCAGCCGGGACAGGGGGCCAGGAAACACCATATATTTT
CASSRDRGPGNTIYF
>NA|TRBV30|once|TRBJ2-5
TGTGCCTGGAGAACGGGTCGGCAGGGGGGTGGGGAGACCCAGTACTTC
CAWRTGRQGGGETQYF
>NA|TRBV29-1|once|TRBJ2-2
TGCAGCGTTGTAAGGGAGGCGAACACCGGGGAGCTGTTTTTT
CSVVREANTGELFF
>NA|TRBV15|NA|TRBJ2-3
TGTGCCACCAGCAGGGGCCCAGATACGCAGTATTTT
CATSRGPDTQYF
>NA|TRBV5-1|NA|TRBJ1-4
TGCGCCAGCAGCTTGGTGGGCAGGGGCCTTGGTGGTGAAAAACTGTTTTTT
CASSLVGRGLGGEKLFF
>NA|TRBV2|NA|TRBJ2-2
TGTGCCAGCGCCGCAAACTCTTGGGGGGAGCTGTTTTTT
CASAANSWGELFF
>NA|TRBV18|NA|TRBJ1-2
TGTGCCAGCTCACCGGCGGGACTCGGCTATGGCTACACCTTC
CASSPAGLGYGYTF
>NA|TRBV29-1|NA|TRBJ2-2
TGCAGCGCCTGGGGGGACTCTGGGAACACCGGGGAGCTGTTTTTT
CSAWGDSGNTGELFF
>TRBD1|TRBV7-8|few|TRBJ1-5
TGTGCCAGCAGCCTGGACAGGTTTACCATAAGCAATCAGCCCCAGCATTTT
CASSLDRFTISNQPQHF
>TRBD2|TRBV2|few|TRBJ2-7
TGTGCCAGCGGGAGGGAGCCCTACGAGCAGTACTTC
CASGREPYEQYF
>NA|TRBV5-1|NA|TRBJ2-1
TGCGCCAGCAGTTGGGCGCAGGGAGAGCAGTTCTTC
CASSWAQGEQFF
>TRBD2|TRBV5-1|NA|TRBJ2-7
TGCGCCAGCAGCTACGGGACTAGCGGGACGTCATACGAGCAGTACTTC
CASSYGTSGTSYEQYF
>NA|TRBV6-5|NA|TRBJ1-4
TGTGCCAGCAGCCCGCTATCGGGAGAAAAACTGTTTTTT
CASSPLSGEKLFF
>NA|TRBV28|few|TRBJ1-2
TGTGCCAGCAGTCCCATCCTGGGGAGGGACTATGGCTACACCTTC
CASSPILGRDYGYTF
>TRBD1|TRBV5-1|NA|TRBJ2-1
TGCGCCAGCAGCTGGGGTTATTATGGGACAGGGGGAAATGAGCAGTTCTTC
CASSWGYYGTGGNEQFF
>NA|TRBV7-9|few|TRBJ2-3
TGTGCCAGCAGCTTATATCCGGGCAGCGATACGCAGTATTTT
CASSLYPGSDTQYF
>TRBD1|TRBV28|few|TRBJ2-3
TGTGCCAGCAGTTTACGGACAGGGGGTACAGATACGCAGTATTTT
CASSLRTGGTDTQYF
>TRBD1|TRBV5-1|NA|TRBJ1-2
TGCGCCAGCAGCGAGTTAGGGACAGGTGGGGGCTATGGCTACACCTTC
CASSELGTGGGYGYTF
>TRBD2|TRBV9|NA|TRBJ2-5
TGTGCCAGCAGCGCGGGAGGGGAGGAGACCCAGTACTTC
CASSAGGEETQYF
>NA|TRBV28|NA|TRBJ2-2
TGTGCCAGCAGCCAAATAGCACAAAACACCGGGGAGCTGTTTTTT
CASSQIAQNTGELFF
>NA|TRBV2|NA|TRBJ1-1
TGTGCCAGCAGTGGGGGATTGAACACTGAAGCTTTCTTT
CASSGGLNTEAFF
>TRBD1|TRBV5-1|NA|TRBJ2-7
TGCGCCAGCAGCTTAGGAGGCGACAGGGTCTACGAGCAGTACTTC
CASSLGGDRVYEQYF
>TRBD2|TRBV5-1|NA|TRBJ2-1
TGCGCCAGCAGCTTGAATAGCGGGGGAAGTGAGCAGTTCTTC
CASSLNSGGSEQFF
>TRBD2|TRBV6-1|NA|TRBJ2-7
TGTGCCAGCAGTGAAGCGGGAGGGCCGAGGGAGCAGTACTTC
CASSEAGGPREQYF
>TRBD1|TRBV28|NA|TRBJ1-5
TGTGCCAGCGTTCAGGGGGGGGGCAATCAGCCCCAGCATTTT
CASVQGGGNQPQHF
>TRBD2|TRBV9|NA|TRBJ2-1
TGTGCCAGCACCCTTAGCGGGACGGGCCCATTTAATGAGCAGTTCTTC
CASTLSGTGPFNEQFF
>TRBD1|TRBV7-2|NA|TRBJ1-2
TGTGCCAGCAGCTTAGCATCGGGACAGGCTAACTATGGCTACACCTTC
CASSLASGQANYGYTF
>NA|TRBV5-1|NA|TRBJ2-6
TGCGCCAGCAGCCCAGGGGGGCTAAACCACGAATCTGGGGCCAACGTCCTGACTTTC
CASSPGGLNHESGANVLTF
>NA|TRBV28|NA|TRBJ1-4
TGTGCCAGCAGTTTGATGGGGAAACTGTTTTTT
CASSLMGKLFF
>NA|TRBV7-9|once|TRBJ1-4
TGTGCCAGCAGCTTCAGGCCGAGGCGGACCGAAAAACTGTTTTTT
CASSFRPRRTEKLFF
>NA|TRBV6-1|NA|TRBJ1-2
TGTGCCAGCCATAACCCCATTTTGGCTAACTATGGCTACACCTTC
CASHNPILANYGYTF
>NA|TRBV15|once|TRBJ1-4
TGTGCCACCAGCAGAGGCCCAAATGAAAAACTGTTTTTT
CATSRGPNEKLFF
>NA|TRBV14|few|TRBJ2-7
TGTGCCAGCAGCCGAAGCATCGGCAGCTCCTACGAGCAGTACTTC
CASSRSIGSSYEQYF